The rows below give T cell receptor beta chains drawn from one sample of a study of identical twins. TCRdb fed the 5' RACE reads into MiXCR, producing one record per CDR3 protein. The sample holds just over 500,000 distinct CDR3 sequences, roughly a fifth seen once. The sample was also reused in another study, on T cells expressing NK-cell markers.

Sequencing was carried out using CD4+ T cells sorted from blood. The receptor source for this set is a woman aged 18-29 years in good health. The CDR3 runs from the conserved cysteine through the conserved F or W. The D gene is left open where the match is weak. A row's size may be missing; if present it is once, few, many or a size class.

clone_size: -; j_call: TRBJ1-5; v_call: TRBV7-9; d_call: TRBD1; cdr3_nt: TGTGCCAGCAGCGGACAGGGGGGGATCCAGCCCCAGCATTTT; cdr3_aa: CASSGQGGIQPQHF
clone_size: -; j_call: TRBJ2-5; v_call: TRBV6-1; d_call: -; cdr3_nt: TGTGCCACAGGATACCGGGGCCAAGAGACCCAGTACTTC; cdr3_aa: CATGYRGQETQYF
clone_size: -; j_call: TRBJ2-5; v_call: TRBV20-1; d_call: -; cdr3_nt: TGCAGTGCCGCATTCCCGTCTGGGGGAGAGACCCAGTACTTC; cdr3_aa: CSAAFPSGGETQYF
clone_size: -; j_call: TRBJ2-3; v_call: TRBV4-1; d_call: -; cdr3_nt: TGCGCCAGCAGCCAAGAAAATGTGAGGCTGGGCGGGGGCCTGCACACAGATACGCAGTATTTT; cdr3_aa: CASSQENVRLGGGLHTDTQYF
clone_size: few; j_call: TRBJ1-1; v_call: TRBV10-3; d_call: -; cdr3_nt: TGTGCCACCGTCCCTTTTACAGGGAGCACTGAAGCTTTCTTT; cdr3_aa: CATVPFTGSTEAFF
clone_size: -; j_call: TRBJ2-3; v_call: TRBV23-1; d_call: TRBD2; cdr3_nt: TGCGCCAGCAGTCGAGAGATCGGGACTAGCGGGGGAGTTAGTACAGATACGCAGTATTTT; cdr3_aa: CASSREIGTSGGVSTDTQYF
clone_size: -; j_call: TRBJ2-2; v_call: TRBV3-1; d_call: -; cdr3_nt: TGTGCCAGCACCCATTGGGCGAACACCGGGGAGCTGTTTTTT; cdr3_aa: CASTHWANTGELFF
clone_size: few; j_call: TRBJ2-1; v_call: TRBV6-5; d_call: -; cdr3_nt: TGTGCCAGCAGTTTCCTACCGATCGGGAGCCTTAGGGTTAATGAGCAGTTCTTC; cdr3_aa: CASSFLPIGSLRVNEQFF
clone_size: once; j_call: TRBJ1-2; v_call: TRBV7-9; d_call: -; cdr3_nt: TGTGCCAGCAGCTCGCGCCGGGCCGAAACCCTCAGGGGCTACACCTTC; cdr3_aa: CASSSRRAETLRGYTF
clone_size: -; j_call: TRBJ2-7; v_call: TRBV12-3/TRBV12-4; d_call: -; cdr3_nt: TGTGCCAGCAGTTTAGCGCGAGGCGGGCAGTACTTC; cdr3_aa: CASSLARGGQYF
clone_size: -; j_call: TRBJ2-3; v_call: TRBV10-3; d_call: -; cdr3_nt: TGTGCCACTCTGGGGGGCCCGAGCACAGATACGCAGTATTTT; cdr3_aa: CATLGGPSTDTQYF
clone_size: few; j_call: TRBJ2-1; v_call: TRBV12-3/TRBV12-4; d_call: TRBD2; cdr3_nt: TGTGCCAGCAGTTTAGATCTGCTACTAGCGGGCCCCTACAATGAGCAGTTCTTC; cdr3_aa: CASSLDLLLAGPYNEQFF
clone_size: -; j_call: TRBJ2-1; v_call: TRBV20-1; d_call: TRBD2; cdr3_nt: TGCAGTGCTAGAAAGAGGACTAGCGGGGGCGGTGAGCAGTTCTTC; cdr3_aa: CSARKRTSGGGEQFF
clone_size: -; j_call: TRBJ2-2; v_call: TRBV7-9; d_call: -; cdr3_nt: TGTGCCAGCATTATTGACGGAAACACCGGGGAGCTGTTTTTT; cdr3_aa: CASIIDGNTGELFF
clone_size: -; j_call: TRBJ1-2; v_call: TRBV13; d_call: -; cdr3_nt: TGTGCCAGCAGCTTAGAGGTTAGGCAGGATGGCTACACCTTC; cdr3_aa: CASSLEVRQDGYTF
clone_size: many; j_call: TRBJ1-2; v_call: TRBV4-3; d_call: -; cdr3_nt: TGCGCCAGCAGCCAAGAAGGGCGCGGCTACACCTTC; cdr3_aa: CASSQEGRGYTF
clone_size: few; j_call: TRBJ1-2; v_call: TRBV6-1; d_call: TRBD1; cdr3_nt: TGTGCCAGCACTGGGACAGGACAATATAACTATGGCTACACCTTC; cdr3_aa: CASTGTGQYNYGYTF
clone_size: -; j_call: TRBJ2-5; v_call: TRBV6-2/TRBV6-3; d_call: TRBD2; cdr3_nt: TGTGCCAGCAGTTACCGTCCTAGCGGGAATCTGGGGACCCAGTACTTC; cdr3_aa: CASSYRPSGNLGTQYF
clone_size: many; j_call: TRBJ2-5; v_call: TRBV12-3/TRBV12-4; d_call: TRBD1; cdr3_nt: TGTGCCAGCAGTCTCGATACAGGGGACGTGGAGACCCAGTACTTC; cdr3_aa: CASSLDTGDVETQYF
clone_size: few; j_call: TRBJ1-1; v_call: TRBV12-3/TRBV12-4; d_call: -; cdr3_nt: TGTGCCAGCACCATGGGCGTTGAAGCTTTCTTT; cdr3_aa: CASTMGVEAFF
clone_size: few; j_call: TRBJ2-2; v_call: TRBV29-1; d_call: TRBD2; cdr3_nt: TGCAGCGTCGGAGGGTCCATAGCGGGGACCGGGGAGCTGTTTTTT; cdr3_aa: CSVGGSIAGTGELFF
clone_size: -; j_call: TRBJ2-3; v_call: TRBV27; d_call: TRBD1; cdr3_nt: TGTGCCAGCAGTTTAAACTGGGGGACAGGCCAGTATTTT; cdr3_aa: CASSLNWGTGQYF
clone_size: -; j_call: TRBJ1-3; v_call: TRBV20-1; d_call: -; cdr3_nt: TGCAGTGCTAGAGATCAACGCTTTACAAACACCATATATTTT; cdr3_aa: CSARDQRFTNTIYF
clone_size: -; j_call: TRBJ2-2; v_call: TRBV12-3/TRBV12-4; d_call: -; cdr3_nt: TGTGCCAGAGATCCCCAGCGGAACTCCGGGGAGCTGTTTTTT; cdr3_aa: CARDPQRNSGELFF
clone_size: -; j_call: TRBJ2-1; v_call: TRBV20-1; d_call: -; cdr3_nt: TGCTGTGCTAGGGCCTTGCGGGGTCCGAGCTCCTACAATGAGCAGTTCTTC; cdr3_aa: CCARALRGPSSYNEQFF
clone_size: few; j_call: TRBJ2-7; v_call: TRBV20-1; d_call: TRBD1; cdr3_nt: TGCAGTGCTAGGCCCAGAACCGGACAGGGGCTTGGGTACGAGCAGTACTTC; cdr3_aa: CSARPRTGQGLGYEQYF
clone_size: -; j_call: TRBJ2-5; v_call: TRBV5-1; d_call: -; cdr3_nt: TGCGCCAGCAAAGCCGGTGGGTTAGGGCAAGAGACCCAGTACTTC; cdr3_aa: CASKAGGLGQETQYF
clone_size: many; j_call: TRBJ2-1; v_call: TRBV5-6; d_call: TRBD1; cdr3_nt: TGTGCCAGCAACCCACAGGACAGGGATAATGAGCAGTTCTTC; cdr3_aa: CASNPQDRDNEQFF
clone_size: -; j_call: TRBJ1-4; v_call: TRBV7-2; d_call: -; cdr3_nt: TGTGCCAGCAGCTTAGTGTGGGGGCGTACTGAAAAACTGTTTTTT; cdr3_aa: CASSLVWGRTEKLFF
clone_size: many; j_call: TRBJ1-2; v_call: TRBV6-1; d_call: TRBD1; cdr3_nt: TGTGCCAGCAGCCCCGGGACAGGGTATGGCTACACCTTC; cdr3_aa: CASSPGTGYGYTF
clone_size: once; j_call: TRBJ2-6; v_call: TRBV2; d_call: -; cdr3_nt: TGTGCCAGCAAGCTGGTCGGGGCCACAGGGCCCTCTGGGGCCAACGTCCTGACTTTC; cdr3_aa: CASKLVGATGPSGANVLTF
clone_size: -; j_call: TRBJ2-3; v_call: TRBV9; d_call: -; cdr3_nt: TGTGCCAGCAGCGTAGAGAGCACCGGCACGCAGTATTTT; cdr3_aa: CASSVESTGTQYF
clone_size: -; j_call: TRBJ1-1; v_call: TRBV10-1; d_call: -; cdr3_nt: TGCGCCAGCAGCGGCCACAGACAGTTTAAGGGAGCTGAAGCTTTCTTT; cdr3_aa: CASSGHRQFKGAEAFF
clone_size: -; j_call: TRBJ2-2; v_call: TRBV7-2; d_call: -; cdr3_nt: TGTGCCAGCAGCTTCACAGGAGGGATCACCGGGGAGCTGTTTTTT; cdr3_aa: CASSFTGGITGELFF
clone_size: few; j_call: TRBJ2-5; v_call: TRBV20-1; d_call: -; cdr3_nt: TGCAGTGCTATGGACAGACGAGAGACCCAGTACTTC; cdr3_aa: CSAMDRRETQYF
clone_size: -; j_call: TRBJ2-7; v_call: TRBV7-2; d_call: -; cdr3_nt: TGTGCCAGCAGCTTAAATTGGGGATACGAGCAGTACTTC; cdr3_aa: CASSLNWGYEQYF
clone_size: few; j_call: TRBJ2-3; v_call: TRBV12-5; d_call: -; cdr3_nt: TGTGCTAGTGGTTTTTATATCTCCGATACGCAGTATTTT; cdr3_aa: CASGFYISDTQYF
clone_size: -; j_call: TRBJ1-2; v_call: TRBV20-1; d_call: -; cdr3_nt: TGCAGTGCTAGTATCATAAACCCTAACTATGGCTACACCTTC; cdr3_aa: CSASIINPNYGYTF
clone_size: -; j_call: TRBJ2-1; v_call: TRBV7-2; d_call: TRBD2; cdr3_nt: TGTGCCAGCAGCCCCCAAAGCGGGGGGGCCTACAATGAGCAGTTCTTC; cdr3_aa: CASSPQSGGAYNEQFF
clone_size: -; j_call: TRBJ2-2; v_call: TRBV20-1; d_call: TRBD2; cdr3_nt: TGCAGTGCTAGATCCGGGGGGGCCTCACGGGAGCTGTTTTTT; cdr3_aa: CSARSGGASRELFF
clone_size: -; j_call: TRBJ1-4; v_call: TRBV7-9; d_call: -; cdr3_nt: TGTGCCAGCAGTAACCGGGACGGGAATGAAAAACTGTTTTTT; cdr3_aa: CASSNRDGNEKLFF
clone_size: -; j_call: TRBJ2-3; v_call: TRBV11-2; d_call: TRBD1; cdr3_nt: TGTGCCAGCACAACAGGGGCAGATACGCAGTATTTT; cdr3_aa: CASTTGADTQYF
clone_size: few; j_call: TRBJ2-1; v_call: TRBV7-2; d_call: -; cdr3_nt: TGTGCCAGCAGCTTCACGGGGTCCTACAATGAGCAGTTCTTC; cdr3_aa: CASSFTGSYNEQFF
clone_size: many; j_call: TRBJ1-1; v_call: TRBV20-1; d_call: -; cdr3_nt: TGCAGTGCTAGAGAAGAGCCCCGGGACACTGAAGCTTTCTTT; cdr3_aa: CSAREEPRDTEAFF
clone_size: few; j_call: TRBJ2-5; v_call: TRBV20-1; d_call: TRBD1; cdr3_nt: TGCAGTGCAAGCCCTCAGGGGGCGGGAGAGACCCAGTACTTC; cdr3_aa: CSASPQGAGETQYF
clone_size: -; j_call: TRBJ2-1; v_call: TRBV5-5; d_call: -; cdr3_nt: TGTGCCAGCAGCTTGGGTCTGGGGTTTGGTTTCAATGAGCAGTTCTTC; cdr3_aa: CASSLGLGFGFNEQFF
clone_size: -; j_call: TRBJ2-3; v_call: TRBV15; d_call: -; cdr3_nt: TGTGCCACCAGCAGAGAAGGGACCGCCTCAGATACGCAGTATTTT; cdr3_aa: CATSREGTASDTQYF